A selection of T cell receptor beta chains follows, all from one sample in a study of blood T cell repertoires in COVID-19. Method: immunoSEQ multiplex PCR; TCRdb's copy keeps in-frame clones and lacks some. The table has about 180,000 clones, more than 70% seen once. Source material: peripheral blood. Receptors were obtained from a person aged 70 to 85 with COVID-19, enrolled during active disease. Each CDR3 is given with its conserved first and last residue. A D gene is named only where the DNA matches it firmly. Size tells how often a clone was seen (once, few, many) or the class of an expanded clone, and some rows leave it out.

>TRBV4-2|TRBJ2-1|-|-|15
CASSQAGQPYNEQFF
TGTGCCAGCAGCCAGGCGGGACAGCCCTACAATGAGCAGTTCTTC
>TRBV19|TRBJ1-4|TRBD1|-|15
CASRFSGTGSEKLFF
TGTGCCAGTAGATTCTCCGGGACAGGGTCCGAAAAACTGTTTTTT
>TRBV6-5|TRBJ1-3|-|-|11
CASMSGGVVYF
TGTGCCAGCATGTCGGGGGGGGTCGTATATTTT
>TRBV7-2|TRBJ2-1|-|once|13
CASSRDFYNEQFF
TGTGCCAGCAGCCGGGACTTCTACAATGAGCAGTTCTTC
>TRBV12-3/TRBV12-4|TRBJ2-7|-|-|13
CASSLNRQYEQYF
TGTGCCAGCAGTTTAAATAGACAGTACGAGCAGTACTTC
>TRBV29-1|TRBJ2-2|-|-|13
CSVDRGHSGELFF
TGCAGCGTTGACAGGGGTCATAGCGGGGAGCTGTTTTTT
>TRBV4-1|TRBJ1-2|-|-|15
CASSQDMGHNYGYTF
TGCGCCAGCAGCCAAGATATGGGACACAACTATGGCTACACCTTC
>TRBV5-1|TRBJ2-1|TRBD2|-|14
CASSQHGTTNEQFF
TGCGCCAGCAGCCAGCACGGGACTACCAATGAGCAGTTCTTC
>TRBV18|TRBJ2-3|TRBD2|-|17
CASSPPRERETTDTQYF
TGTGCCAGCTCACCACCCCGCGAGCGGGAGACGACAGATACGCAGTATTTT
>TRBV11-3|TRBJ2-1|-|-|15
CASSLGSEGRYEQFF
TGTGCCAGCAGCTTAGGTTCGGAGGGGAGGTATGAGCAGTTCTTC
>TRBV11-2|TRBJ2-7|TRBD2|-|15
CASSLISSGSYEQYF
TGTGCCAGCAGCTTAATATCTAGCGGGAGCTACGAGCAGTACTTC
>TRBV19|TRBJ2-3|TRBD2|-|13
CASSGGGETTQYF
TGTGCCAGTAGCGGGGGGGGCGAGACTACGCAGTATTTT
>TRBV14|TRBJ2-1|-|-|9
CASSHFPFF
TGTGCCAGCAGCCACTTCCCGTTCTTC
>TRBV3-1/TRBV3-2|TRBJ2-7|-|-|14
CASSPRTSPYEQYF
TGTGCCAGCAGCCCCCGGACATCTCCTTACGAGCAGTACTTC
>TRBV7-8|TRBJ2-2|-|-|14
CASSLVQNTGELFF
TGTGCCAGCAGCTTAGTCCAGAACACCGGGGAGCTGTTTTTT
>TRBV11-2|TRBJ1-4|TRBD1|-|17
CASSNRGTSATNEKLFF
TGTGCCAGCAGTAACAGGGGAACCTCAGCAACTAATGAAAAACTGTTTTTT
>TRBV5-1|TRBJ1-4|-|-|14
CASSFTFQGQELFF
TGCGCCAGCAGTTTTACCTTTCAGGGGCAGGAACTGTTTTTT
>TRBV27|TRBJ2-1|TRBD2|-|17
CARLQAGTSGENNEQFF
TGTGCCAGGTTACAAGCCGGGACTAGCGGGGAAAACAATGAGCAGTTCTTC
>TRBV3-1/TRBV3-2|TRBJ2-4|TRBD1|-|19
CASSPFRDRGPFQWNIQYF
TGTGCCAGCAGCCCATTCCGGGACAGGGGGCCCTTCCAATGGAACATTCAGTACTTC
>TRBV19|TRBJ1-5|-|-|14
CASRWGGSNQPQHF
TGTGCCAGTCGCTGGGGAGGGAGCAATCAGCCCCAGCATTTT
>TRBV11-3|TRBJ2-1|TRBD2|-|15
CASSFSGGIYNEQFF
TGTGCCAGCAGCTTTTCGGGAGGGATTTACAATGAGCAGTTCTTC
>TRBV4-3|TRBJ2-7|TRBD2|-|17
CASSQADLTSAPGEQYF
TGCGCCAGCAGCCAAGCGGACCTAACTAGCGCCCCAGGCGAGCAGTACTTC
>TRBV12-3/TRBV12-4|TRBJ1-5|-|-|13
CASSLRSQWPQHF
TGTGCCAGCAGTTTGAGGTCCCAATGGCCCCAGCATTTT
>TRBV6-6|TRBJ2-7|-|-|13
CASSLQQSYEQYF
TGTGCCAGCAGTCTACAGCAATCCTACGAGCAGTACTTC
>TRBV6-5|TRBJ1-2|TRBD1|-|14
CASSSPRTGLGYTF
TGTGCCAGCAGTTCACCTAGGACAGGGCTGGGCTACACCTTC
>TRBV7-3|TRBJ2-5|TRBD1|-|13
CASSPGTEETQYF
TGTGCCAGCAGCCCGGGGACAGAAGAGACCCAGTACTTC
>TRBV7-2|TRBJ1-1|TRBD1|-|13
CASSFYRDSEAFF
TGTGCCAGCAGCTTCTACCGGGACAGTGAAGCTTTCTTT
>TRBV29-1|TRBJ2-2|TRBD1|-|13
CSVWTGDTGELFF
TGCAGCGTTTGGACAGGGGACACCGGGGAGCTGTTTTTT
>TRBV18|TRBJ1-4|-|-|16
CASSPGPTLGNEKLFF
TGTGCCAGCTCACCGGGCCCCACTTTGGGTAATGAAAAACTGTTTTTT
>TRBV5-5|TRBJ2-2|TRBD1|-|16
CASTPWDSLGTGELFF
TGTGCCAGCACCCCTTGGGACAGCCTGGGTACCGGGGAGCTGTTTTTT
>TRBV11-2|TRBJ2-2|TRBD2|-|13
CASSTGRSGELFF
TGTGCCAGCAGTACCGGGAGGTCCGGGGAGCTGTTTTTT
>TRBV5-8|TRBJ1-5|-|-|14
CASTRTFSNQPQHF
TGTGCCAGCACCCGGACTTTTAGCAATCAGCCCCAGCATTTT